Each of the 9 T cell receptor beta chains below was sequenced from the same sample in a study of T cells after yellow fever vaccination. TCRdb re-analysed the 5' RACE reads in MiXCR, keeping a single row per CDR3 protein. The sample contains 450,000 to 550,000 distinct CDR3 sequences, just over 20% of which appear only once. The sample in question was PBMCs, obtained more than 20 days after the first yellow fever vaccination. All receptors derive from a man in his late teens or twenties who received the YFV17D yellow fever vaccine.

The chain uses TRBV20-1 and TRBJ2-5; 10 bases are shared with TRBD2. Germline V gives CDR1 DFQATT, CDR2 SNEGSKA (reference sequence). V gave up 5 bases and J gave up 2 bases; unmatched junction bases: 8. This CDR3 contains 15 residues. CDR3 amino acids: CSAARASGGQETQYF. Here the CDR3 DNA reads TGCAGTGCTGCGCGGGCTAGCGGGGGACAAGAGACCCAGTACTTC.

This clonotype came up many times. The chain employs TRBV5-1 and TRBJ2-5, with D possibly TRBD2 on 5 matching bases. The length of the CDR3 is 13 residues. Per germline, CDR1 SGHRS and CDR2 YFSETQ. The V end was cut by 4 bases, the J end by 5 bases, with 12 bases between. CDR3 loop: CASSPPRAETQYF. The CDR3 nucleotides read TGCGCCAGCAGCCCGCCGAGGGCTGAGACCCAGTACTTC.

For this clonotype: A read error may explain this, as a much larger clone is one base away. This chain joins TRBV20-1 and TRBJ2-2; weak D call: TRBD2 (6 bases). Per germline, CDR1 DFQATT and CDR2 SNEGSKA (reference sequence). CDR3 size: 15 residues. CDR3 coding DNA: TGCTGTGCTAGAGTTGGCGGGGCCAACACCGGGGAGCTGTTTTTT. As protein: CCARVGGANTGELFF.

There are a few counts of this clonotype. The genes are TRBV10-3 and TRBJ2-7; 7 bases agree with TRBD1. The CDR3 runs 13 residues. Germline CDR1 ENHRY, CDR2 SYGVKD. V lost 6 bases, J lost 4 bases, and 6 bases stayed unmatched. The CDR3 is CAISTGQLYEQYF. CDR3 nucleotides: TGTGCCATCAGCACGGGACAGCTATACGAGCAGTACTTC.

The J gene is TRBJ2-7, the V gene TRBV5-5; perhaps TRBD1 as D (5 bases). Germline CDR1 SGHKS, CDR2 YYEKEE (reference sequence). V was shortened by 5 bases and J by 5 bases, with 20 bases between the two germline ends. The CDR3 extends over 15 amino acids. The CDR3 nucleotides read TGTGCCAGCAGGCGAACCCAGGGAAGTGGGGACGAGCAGTACTTC. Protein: CASRRTQGSGDEQYF.

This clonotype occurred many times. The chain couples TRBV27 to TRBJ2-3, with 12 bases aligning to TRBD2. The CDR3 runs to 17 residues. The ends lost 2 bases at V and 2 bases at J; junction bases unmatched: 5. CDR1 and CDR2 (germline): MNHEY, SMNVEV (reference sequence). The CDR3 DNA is TGTGCCAGCAGTTTAAGGGCTAGCGGGGGGGCCACAGATACGCAGTATTTT. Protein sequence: CASSLRASGGATDTQYF.

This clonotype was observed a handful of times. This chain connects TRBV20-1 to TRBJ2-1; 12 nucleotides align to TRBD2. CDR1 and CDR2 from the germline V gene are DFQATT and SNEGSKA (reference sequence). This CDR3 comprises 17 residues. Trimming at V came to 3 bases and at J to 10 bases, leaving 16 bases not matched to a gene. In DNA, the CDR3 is TGCAGTGCTAGTGAACTAGCGGGGGGCCGGGGGGCAAAGGAGCAGTTCTTC. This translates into CSASELAGGRGAKEQFF.

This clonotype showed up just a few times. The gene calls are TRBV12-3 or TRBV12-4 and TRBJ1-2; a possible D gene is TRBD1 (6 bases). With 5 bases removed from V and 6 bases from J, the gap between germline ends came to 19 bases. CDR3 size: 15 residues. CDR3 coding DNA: TGTGCCAGCAGTACGAGACAAACAGGGTTTGATGGCTACACCTTC. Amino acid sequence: CASSTRQTGFDGYTF.

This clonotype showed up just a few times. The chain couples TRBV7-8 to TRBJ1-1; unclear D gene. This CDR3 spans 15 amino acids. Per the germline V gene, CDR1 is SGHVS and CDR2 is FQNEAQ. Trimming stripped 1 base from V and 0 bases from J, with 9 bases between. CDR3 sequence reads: CASSLEVRLNTEAFF. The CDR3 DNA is TGTGCCAGCAGCTTAGAGGTTCGGCTGAACACTGAAGCTTTCTTT.